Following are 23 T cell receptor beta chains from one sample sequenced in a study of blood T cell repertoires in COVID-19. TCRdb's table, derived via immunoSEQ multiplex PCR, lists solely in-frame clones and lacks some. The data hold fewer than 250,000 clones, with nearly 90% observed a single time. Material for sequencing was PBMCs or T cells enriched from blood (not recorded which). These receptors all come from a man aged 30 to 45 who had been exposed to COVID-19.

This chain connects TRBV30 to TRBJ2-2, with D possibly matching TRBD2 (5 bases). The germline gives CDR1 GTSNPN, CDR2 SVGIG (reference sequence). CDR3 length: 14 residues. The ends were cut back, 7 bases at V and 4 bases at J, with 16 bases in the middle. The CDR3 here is CAFRGRVGTGELFF. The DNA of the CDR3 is TGTGCCTTTCGAGGGCGGGTGGGCACCGGGGAGCTGTTTTTT.

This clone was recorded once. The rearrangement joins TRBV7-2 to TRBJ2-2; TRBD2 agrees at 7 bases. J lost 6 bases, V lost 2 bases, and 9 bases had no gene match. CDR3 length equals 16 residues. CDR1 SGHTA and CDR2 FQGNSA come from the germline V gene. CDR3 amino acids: CASSLRQNSGSGELFF. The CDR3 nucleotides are TGTGCCAGCAGCTTACGTCAGAATAGCGGGTCCGGGGAGCTGTTTTTT.

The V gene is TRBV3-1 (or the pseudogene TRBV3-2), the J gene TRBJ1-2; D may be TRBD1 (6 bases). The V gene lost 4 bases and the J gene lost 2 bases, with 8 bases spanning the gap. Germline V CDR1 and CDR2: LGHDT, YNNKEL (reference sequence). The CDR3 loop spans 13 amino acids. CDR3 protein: CASSPGANYGYTF. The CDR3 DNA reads TGTGCCAGCAGCCCAGGGGCCAACTATGGCTACACCTTC.

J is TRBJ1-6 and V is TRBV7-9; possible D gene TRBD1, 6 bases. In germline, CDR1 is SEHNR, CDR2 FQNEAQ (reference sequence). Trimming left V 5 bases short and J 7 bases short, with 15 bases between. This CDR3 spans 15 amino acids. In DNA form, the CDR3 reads TGTGCCAGCAGCACGGGTAACAGGGAGAATTCACCCCTCCACTTT. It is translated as CASSTGNRENSPLHF.

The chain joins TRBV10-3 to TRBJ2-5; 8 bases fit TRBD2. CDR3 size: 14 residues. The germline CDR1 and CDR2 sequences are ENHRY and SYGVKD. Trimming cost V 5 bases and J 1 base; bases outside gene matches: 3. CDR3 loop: CAISISGAQETQYF. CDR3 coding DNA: TGTGCCATCAGTATTAGCGGGGCCCAAGAGACCCAGTACTTC.

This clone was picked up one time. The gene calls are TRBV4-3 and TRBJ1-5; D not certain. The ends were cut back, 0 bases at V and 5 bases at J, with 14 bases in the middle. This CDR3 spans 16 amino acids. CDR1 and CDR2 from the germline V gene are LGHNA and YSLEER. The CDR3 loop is CASSQDSSPSYQPQHF. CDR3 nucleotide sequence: TGCGCCAGCAGCCAAGATTCGTCCCCTTCCTATCAGCCCCAGCATTTT.

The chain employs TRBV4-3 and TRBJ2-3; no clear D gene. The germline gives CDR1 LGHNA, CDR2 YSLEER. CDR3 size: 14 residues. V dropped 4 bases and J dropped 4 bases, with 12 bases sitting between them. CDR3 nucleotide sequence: TGCGCCAGCAGCCTTGAGAGTGGGCCAGATACGCAGTATTTT. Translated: CASSLESGPDTQYF.

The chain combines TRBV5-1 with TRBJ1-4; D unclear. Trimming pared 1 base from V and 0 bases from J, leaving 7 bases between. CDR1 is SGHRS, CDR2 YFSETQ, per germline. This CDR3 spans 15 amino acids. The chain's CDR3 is CASSLSTTTNEKLFF. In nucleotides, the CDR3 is TGCGCCAGCAGCTTGAGCACGACAACTAATGAAAAACTGTTTTTT.

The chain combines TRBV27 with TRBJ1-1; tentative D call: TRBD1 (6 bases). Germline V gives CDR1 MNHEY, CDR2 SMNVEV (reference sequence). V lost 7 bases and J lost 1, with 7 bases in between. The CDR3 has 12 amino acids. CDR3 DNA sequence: TGTGCCAGCAAACAGGGGAACACTGAAGCTTTCTTT. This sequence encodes CASKQGNTEAFF.

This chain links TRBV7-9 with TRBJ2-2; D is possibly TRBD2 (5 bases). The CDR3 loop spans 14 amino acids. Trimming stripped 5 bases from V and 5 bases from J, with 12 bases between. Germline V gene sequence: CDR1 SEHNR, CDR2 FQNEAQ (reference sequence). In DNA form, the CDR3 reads TGTGCCAGCAGCCCAGGCAGGAGGACCGGGGAGCTGTTTTTT. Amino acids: CASSPGRRTGELFF.

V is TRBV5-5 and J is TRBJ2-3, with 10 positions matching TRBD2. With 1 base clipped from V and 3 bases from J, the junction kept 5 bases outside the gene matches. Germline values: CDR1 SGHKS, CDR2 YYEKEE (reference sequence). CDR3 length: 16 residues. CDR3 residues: CASSLSGGAATDTQYF. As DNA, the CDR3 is TGTGCCAGCAGCTTGAGCGGGGGGGCGGCTACAGATACGCAGTATTTT.

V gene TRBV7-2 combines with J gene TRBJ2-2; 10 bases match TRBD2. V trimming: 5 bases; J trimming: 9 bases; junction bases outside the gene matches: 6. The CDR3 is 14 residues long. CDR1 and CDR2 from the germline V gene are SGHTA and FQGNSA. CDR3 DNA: TGTGCCAGCAGCCGCAGCGGGGGGGCCCGGGAGCTGTTTTTT. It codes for CASSRSGGARELFF. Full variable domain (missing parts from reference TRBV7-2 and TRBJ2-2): GAGVSQSPSNKVTEKGKDVELRCDPISGHTALYWYRQSLGQGLEFLIYFQGNSAPDKSGLPSDRFSAERTGGSVSTLTIQRTQQEDSAVYLCASSRSGGARELFFGEGSRLTVL.

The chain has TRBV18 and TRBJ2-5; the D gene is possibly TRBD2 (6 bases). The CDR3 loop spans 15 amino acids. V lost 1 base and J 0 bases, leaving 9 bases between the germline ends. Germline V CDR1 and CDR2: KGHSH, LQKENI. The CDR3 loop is CASSPHRDYQETQYF. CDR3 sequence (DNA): TGTGCCAGCTCACCACATCGGGACTACCAAGAGACCCAGTACTTC. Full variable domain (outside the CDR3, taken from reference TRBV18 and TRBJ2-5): NAGVMQNPRHLVRRRGQEARLRCSPMKGHSHVYWYRQLPEEGLKFMVYLQKENIIDESGMPKERFSAEFPKEGPSILRIQQVVRGDSAAYFCASSPHRDYQETQYFGPGTRLLVL.

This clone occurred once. The CDR3 protein is CASSFTQRGQETQYF. The CDR3 DNA reads TGTGCCAGCAGCTTCACCCAGCGGGGGCAAGAGACCCAGTACTTC. The genes are TRBV9 and TRBJ2-5; 8 nucleotides line up with TRBD2. Trimming removed 4 bases from V and 2 bases from J; junction bases left unmatched: 7. Germline assignment: CDR1 SGDLS and CDR2 YYNGEE. This CDR3 comprises 15 residues.

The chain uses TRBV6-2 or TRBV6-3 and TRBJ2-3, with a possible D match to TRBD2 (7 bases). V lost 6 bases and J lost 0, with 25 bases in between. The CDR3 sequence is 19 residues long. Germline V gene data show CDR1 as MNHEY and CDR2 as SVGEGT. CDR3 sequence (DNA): TGTGCCAGCAGCAAGTTATGGAGGGGGGGCCAGGCGAGCACAGATACGCAGTATTTT. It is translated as CASSKLWRGGQASTDTQYF.

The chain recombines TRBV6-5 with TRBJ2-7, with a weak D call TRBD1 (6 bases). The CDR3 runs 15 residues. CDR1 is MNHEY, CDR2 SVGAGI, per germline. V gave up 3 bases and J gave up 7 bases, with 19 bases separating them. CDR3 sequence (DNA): TGTGCCAGCAGTTATACATACAGGGACCTGGGAGAGCAGTACTTC. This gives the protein CASSYTYRDLGEQYF.

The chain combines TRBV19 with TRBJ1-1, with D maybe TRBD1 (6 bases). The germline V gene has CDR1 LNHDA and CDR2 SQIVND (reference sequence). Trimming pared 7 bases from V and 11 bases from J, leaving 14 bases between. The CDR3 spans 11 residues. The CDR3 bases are TGTGCCAGTACCACAGGGTTGCAGGCTTTCTTT. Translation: CASTTGLQAFF. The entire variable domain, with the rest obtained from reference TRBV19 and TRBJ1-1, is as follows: DGGITQSPKYLFRKEGQNVTLSCEQNLNHDAMYWYRQDPGQGLRLIYYSQIVNDFQKGDIAEGYSVSREKKESFPLTVTSAQKNPTAFYLCASTTGLQAFFGQGTRLTVV.

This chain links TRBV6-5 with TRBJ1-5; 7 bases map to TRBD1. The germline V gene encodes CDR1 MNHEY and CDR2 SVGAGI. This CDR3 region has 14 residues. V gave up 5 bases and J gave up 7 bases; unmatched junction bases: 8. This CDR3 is CASSRDSPQQPQHF. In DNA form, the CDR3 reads TGTGCCAGCAGTCGGGACAGCCCTCAACAGCCCCAGCATTTT.

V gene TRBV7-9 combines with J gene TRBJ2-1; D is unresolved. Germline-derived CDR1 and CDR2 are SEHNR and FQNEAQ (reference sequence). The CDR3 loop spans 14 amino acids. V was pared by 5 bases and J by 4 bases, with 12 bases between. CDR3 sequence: CASSPFRAYNEQFF. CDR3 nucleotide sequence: TGTGCCAGCAGCCCCTTCCGTGCGTACAATGAGCAGTTCTTC.

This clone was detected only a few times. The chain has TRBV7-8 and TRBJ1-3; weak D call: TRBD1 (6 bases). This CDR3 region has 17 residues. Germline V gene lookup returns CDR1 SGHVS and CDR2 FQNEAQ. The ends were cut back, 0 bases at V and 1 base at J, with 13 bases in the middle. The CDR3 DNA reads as TGTGCCAGCAGCTTAGCCCGACAGGCGATTTCTGGAAACACCATATATTTT. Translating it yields CASSLARQAISGNTIYF.

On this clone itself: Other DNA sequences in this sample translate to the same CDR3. CDR3 sequence (DNA): TGTGCCAGCTCACCACAACAGGGGGCGAATTCACCCCTCCACTTT. It translates to CASSPQQGANSPLHF. The V gene is TRBV18, the J gene TRBJ1-6; the match to TRBD1 covers 9 bases. V shed 1 base and J 7 bases; nucleotides not matched to a gene: 2. Germline V lookup: CDR1 KGHSH, CDR2 LQKENI. There are 15 residues in the CDR3.

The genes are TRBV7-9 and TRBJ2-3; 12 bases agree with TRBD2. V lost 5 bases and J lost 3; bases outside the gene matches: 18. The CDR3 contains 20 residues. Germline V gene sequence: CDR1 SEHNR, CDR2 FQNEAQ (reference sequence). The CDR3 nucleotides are TGTGCCAGCAGCACGACCCTAGCGGGGGGGCATCCGTCGTTTACAGATACGCAGTATTTT. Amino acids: CASSTTLAGGHPSFTDTQYF.

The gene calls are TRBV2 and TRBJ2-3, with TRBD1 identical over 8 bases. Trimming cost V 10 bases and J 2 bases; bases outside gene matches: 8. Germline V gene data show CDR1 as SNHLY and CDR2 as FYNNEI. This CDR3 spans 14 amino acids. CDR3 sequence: CAIPTGGYTDTQYF. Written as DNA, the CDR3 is TGTGCCATTCCTACAGGGGGATACACAGATACGCAGTATTTT.